The 6 T cell receptor beta chains reported below all come from one sample, sequenced in a study of early T cells in non-severe SARS-CoV-2 infection. TCRdb independently ran MiXCR on the 5' RACE reads; one entry per CDR3 protein. The sample shows tens of thousands of distinct CDR3 sequences, over 9.5% of them seen only once. Sequenced sample: whole blood. These receptors came from an adult who was a healthcare worker with PCR-confirmed SARS-CoV-2 infection or an uninfected control (not recorded which).

The rearrangement joins TRBV5-1 to TRBJ2-3, with 8 nucleotides matching TRBD2. The CDR3 consists of 14 residues. Germline CDR1 SGHRS, CDR2 YFSETQ. J lost 3 bases, V lost 2 bases, and 2 bases had no gene match. The CDR3: CASSFREGTDTQYF. The DNA for the CDR3 is TGCGCCAGCAGCTTCCGGGAGGGAACAGATACGCAGTATTTT.

Many counts were recorded for this clonotype. The CDR3 region is CASTRTSFGISSYEQYF. DNA of the CDR3: TGTGCCAGCACTCGGACTAGCTTTGGAATAAGCTCCTACGAGCAGTACTTC. This rearrangement joins TRBV11-2 to TRBJ2-7; 8 bases are a match to TRBD2. The CDR3 covers 17 residues. Germline V lookup: CDR1 SGHAT, CDR2 FQNNGV. The trim removed 7 bases at V and 0 bases at J, leaving 14 bases unmatched.

The V gene is TRBV7-9, the J gene TRBJ2-3, with 11 bases that match TRBD2. V lost 0 bases and J lost 3; bases outside the gene matches: 5. In germline, CDR1 is SEHNR, CDR2 FQNEAQ (reference sequence). The CDR3 has 17 amino acids. As DNA, the CDR3 is TGTGCCAGCAGCTTAGCCTCACTAGCGGGGGTAACAGATACGCAGTATTTT. It codes for CASSLASLAGVTDTQYF.

This clonotype was seen a handful of times. The V gene is TRBV2, the J gene TRBJ2-7; no reliable D call. Germline V gives CDR1 SNHLY, CDR2 FYNNEI. The CDR3 spans 15 residues. V was shortened by 1 base and J by 6 bases, with 16 bases between the two germline ends. CDR3 sequence reads: CASSEDTAQFGEQYF. CDR3 nucleotide sequence: TGTGCCAGCAGTGAAGATACAGCGCAATTTGGCGAGCAGTACTTC.

The chain carries TRBV6-5 and TRBJ2-7; possible D gene TRBD1, 6 bases. The V gene lost 5 bases and the J gene lost 2 bases, with 16 bases spanning the gap. This CDR3 region has 15 residues. Germline assignment: CDR1 MNHEY and CDR2 SVGAGI. The CDR3 here is CASSARQDPTYEQYF. The CDR3 DNA follows: TGTGCCAGCAGTGCCCGACAGGACCCCACCTACGAGCAGTACTTC.

This clonotype has only a few counts. The chain is built from TRBV27 and TRBJ1-6; perhaps TRBD1 as D (6 bases). The V and J ends lost 5 bases and 9 bases respectively, with 14 bases between them. Germline lookup yields CDR1 MNHEY and CDR2 SMNVEV (reference sequence). There are 14 residues in the CDR3. CDR3 sequence: CASSNLLGGSPLHF. The CDR3 DNA sequence: TGTGCCAGCAGTAACCTACTAGGGGGTTCACCCCTCCACTTT.